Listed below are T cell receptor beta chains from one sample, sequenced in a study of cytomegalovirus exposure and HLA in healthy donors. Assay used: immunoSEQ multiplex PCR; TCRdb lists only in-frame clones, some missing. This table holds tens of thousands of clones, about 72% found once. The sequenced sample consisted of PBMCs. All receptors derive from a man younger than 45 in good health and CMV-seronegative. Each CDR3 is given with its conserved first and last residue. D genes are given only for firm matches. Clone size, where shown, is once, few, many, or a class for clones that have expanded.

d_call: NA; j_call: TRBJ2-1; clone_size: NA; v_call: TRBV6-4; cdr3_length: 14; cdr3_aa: CASSVGSGIREQFF; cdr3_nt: TGTGCCAGCAGTGTCGGTTCAGGGATTAGGGAGCAGTTCTTC
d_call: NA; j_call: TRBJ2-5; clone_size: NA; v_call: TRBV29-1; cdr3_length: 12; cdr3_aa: CSVERHQETQYF; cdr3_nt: TGCAGCGTTGAACGTCACCAAGAGACCCAGTACTTC
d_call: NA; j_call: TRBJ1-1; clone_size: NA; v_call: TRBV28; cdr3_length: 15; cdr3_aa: CASSPPSPKGSEAFF; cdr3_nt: TGTGCCAGCAGTCCTCCGTCCCCGAAAGGGAGTGAAGCTTTCTTT
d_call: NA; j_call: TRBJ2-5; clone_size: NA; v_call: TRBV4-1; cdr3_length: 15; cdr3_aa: CASSQDLGQKETQYF; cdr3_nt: TGCGCCAGCAGCCAAGATCTAGGACAGAAAGAGACCCAGTACTTC
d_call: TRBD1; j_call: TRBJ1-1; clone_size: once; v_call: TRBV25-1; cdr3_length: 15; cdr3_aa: CASSAYRGRNTEAFF; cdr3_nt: TGTGCCAGCAGTGCTTACAGGGGGCGTAACACTGAAGCTTTCTTT
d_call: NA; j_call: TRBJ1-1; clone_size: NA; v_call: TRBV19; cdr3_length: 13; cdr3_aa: CASSSQGWAEAFF; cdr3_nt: TGTGCCAGTAGTAGCCAGGGGTGGGCTGAAGCTTTCTTT
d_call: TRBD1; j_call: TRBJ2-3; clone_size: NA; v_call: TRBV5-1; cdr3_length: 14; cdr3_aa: CASMTGGLLDTQYF; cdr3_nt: TGCGCCAGCATGACAGGGGGATTACTAGATACGCAGTATTTT
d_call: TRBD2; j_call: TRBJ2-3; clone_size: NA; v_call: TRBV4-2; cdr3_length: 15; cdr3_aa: CAGSPTSGGTDTQYF; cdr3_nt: TGTGCCGGCAGCCCGACTAGCGGGGGAACAGATACGCAGTATTTT
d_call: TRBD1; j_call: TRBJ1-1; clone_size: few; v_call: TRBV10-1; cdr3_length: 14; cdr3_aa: CASSVGQINTEAFF; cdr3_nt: TGCGCCAGCAGTGTGGGACAGATCAACACTGAAGCTTTCTTT
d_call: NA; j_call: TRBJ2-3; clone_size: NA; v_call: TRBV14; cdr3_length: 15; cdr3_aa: CASSQEGLNTDTQYF; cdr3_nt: TGTGCCAGCAGCCAAGAGGGCCTAAACACAGATACGCAGTATTTT
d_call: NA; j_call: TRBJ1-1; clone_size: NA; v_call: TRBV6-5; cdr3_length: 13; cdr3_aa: CASRAGGNTEAFF; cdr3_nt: TGTGCCAGCAGGGCCGGGGGTAACACTGAAGCTTTCTTT
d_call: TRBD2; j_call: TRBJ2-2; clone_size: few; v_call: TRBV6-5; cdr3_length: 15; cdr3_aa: CASGAHGRSTGELFF; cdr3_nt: TGTGCCAGCGGAGCTCACGGGAGGAGCACCGGGGAGCTGTTTTTT
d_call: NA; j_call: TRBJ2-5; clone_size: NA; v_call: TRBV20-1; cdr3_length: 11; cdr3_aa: CSARREETQYF; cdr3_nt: TGCAGTGCACGGCGGGAAGAGACCCAGTACTTC
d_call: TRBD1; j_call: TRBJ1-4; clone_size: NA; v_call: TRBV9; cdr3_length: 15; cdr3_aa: CASSSKDRGREKLFF; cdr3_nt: TGTGCCAGCAGCTCGAAGGACAGGGGGAGAGAAAAACTGTTTTTT
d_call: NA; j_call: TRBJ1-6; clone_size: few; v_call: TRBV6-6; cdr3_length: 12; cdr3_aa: CASRSMGSPLHF; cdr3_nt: TGTGCCAGCAGGAGCATGGGCTCACCCCTCCACTTT
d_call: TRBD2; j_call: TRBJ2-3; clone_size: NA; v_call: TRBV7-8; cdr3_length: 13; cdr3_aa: CASSPGLADTQYF; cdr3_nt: TGTGCCAGCAGCCCGGGACTAGCCGATACGCAGTATTTT
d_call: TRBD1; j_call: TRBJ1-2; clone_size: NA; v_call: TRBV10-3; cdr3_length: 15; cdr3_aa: CAISESRDRSNGYTF; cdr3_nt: TGTGCCATCAGTGAATCACGGGACAGGTCAAACGGCTACACCTTC
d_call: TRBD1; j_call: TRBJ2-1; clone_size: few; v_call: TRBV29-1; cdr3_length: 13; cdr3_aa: CSVESDRGAEQFF; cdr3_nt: TGCAGCGTTGAATCTGACAGGGGGGCTGAGCAGTTCTTC
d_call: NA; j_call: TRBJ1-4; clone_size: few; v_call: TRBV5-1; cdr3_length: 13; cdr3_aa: CASSLAGVEKLFF; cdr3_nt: TGCGCCAGCAGCTTGGCGGGGGTTGAAAAACTGTTTTTT
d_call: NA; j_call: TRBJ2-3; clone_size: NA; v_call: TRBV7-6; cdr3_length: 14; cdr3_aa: CASRWRGRTDTQYF; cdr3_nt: TGTGCCAGCAGGTGGAGGGGACGCACAGATACGCAGTATTTT
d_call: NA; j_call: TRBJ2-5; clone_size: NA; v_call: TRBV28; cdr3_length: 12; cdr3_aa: CASRPNGETQYF; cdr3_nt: TGTGCCAGCAGGCCGAACGGTGAGACCCAGTACTTC
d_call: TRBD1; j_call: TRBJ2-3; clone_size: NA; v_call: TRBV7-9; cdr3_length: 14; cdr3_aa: CASSTMTGADTQYF; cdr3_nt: TGTGCCAGCAGCACTATGACAGGGGCAGATACGCAGTATTTT
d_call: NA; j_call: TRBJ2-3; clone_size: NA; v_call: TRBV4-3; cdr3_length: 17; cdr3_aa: CASSQDIPLTSTDTQYF; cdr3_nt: TGCGCCAGCAGCCAAGACATTCCCCTGACTAGCACAGATACGCAGTATTTT
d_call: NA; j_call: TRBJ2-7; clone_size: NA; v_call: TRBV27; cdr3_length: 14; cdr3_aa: CASSPIQDTYEQYF; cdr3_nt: TGTGCCAGCAGTCCGATACAAGATACCTACGAGCAGTACTTC
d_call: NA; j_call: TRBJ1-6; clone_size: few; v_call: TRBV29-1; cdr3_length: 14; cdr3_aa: CSVADNLYNSPLHF; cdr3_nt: TGCAGCGTAGCTGACAACCTCTATAATTCACCCCTCCACTTT
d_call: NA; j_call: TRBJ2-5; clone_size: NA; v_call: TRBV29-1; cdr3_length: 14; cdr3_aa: CSVDGRTYQETQYF; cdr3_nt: TGCAGCGTTGACGGACGGACATACCAAGAGACCCAGTACTTC
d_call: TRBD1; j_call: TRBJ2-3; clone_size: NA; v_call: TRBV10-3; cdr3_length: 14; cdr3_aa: CAISAGQQGDTQYF; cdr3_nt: TGTGCCATCAGTGCGGGACAGCAAGGAGATACGCAGTATTTT
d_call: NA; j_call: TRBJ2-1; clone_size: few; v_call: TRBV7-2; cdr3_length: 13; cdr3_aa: CASSQTNEDEQFF; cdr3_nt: TGTGCCAGCAGCCAAACTAACGAAGATGAGCAGTTCTTC
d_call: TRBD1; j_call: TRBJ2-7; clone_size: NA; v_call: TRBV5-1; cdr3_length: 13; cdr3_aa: CASSFDRGNEQYF; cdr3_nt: TGCGCCAGCAGCTTCGACAGGGGCAACGAGCAGTACTTC
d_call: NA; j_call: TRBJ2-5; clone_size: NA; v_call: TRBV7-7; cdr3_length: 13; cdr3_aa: CASSWTVRETQYF; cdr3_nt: TGTGCTAGCAGCTGGACAGTTAGGGAGACCCAGTACTTC
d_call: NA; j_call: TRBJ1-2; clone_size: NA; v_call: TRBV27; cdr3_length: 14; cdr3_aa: CASSSSGLYYGYTF; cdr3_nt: TGTGCCAGCAGTTCCTCAGGCCTTTACTATGGCTACACCTTC
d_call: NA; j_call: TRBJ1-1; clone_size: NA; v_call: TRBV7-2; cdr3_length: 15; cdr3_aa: CASSLARALNTEAFF; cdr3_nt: TGTGCCAGCAGTCTAGCGAGGGCACTGAACACTGAAGCTTTCTTT
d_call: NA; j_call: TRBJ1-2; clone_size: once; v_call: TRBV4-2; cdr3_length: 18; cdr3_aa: CASSQDAGASPTNYGYTF; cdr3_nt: TGTGCCAGCAGCCAAGATGCAGGGGCTTCACCTACTAATTATGGCTACACCTTC
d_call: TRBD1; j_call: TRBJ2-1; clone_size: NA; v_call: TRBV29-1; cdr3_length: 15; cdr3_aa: CSVLDRGILYNEQFF; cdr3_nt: TGCAGCGTTCTCGACAGGGGAATACTGTACAATGAGCAGTTCTTC
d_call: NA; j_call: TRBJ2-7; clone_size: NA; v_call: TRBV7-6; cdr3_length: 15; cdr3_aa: CASSFGSQSSYEQYF; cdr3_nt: TGTGCCAGCAGCTTCGGGAGTCAATCCTCCTACGAGCAGTACTTC
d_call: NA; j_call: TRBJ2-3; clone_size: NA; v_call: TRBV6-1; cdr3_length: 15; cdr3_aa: CASRLQGLSTDTQYF; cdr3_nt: TGTGCCAGCAGACTCCAGGGGCTTAGCACAGATACGCAGTATTTT